Here is one TCR beta chain with its context. Its antigen is not identified. The same CDR3 can be traced to other DNA sequences in this sample. Assay used: immunoSEQ multiplex PCR; TCRdb lists only in-frame clones, some missing. The sample includes 150,000 to 200,000 clones, over 90% of them seen just once. These data are taken from a study of T cell responses to AZD1222 COVID-19 vaccine. Across the whole study: Second-dose intervals near 4 or 12 weeks were combined. General study points: Breadth and depth of Spike-specific TCRs rose after two AZD1222 doses. Among AZD1222 vaccinees, only six or seven were seropositive at baseline.

Germline assignment: CDR1 SGHDT and CDR2 YYEEEE. This CDR3 has 13 amino acids. Trimming cost V 2 bases and J 6 bases; bases outside gene matches: 4. The clonotype originates from an adult in good health. The chain uses TRBV5-6 and TRBJ2-7, with 8 positions matching TRBD1. The input for sequencing was peripheral blood, taken on day 0 of AZD1222 vaccination. Here the CDR3 reads CASSLTGGSEQYF. CDR3 nucleotides: TGTGCCAGCAGCTTAACAGGGGGAAGCGAGCAGTACTTC.